The rows below give T cell receptor beta chains drawn from one sample of a study of control samples from healthy donors and cancer patients. Sequencing used immunoSEQ multiplex PCR; TCRdb keeps in-frame clones, though not all of them. The sample comprises tens of thousands of clones, about 85% of which are singletons, and more than 13% rests with the top ten. Specimen: PBMCs. The origin of the receptors is a man aged 60-69 years with head and neck cancer. CDR3s include the opening cysteine and the closing phenylalanine or tryptophan. D genes are given only for firm matches. Clone size is not always given. Where it is, it says once, few, many or a class for expanded clones.

>-|-|TRBJ1-5|TRBV14|13
TGTGCCAGCAGCCAAGGTGGGGATCAGCCCCAGCATTTT
CASSQGGDQPQHF
>-|once|TRBJ1-6|TRBV28|15
TGTGCCAGCAACCGGGACGGAGGAGGAAATTCACCCCTCCACTTT
CASNRDGGGNSPLHF
>-|-|TRBJ2-7|TRBV7-6|12
TGTGCCAGCAGTAGTAGTGGTCACGAGCAGTACTTC
CASSSSGHEQYF
>TRBD1|-|TRBJ2-2|TRBV6-5|14
TGTGCCAGCAGAACGACAGGGGGAACCGGGGAGCTGTTTTTT
CASRTTGGTGELFF
>-|-|TRBJ2-5|TRBV5-1|14
TGCGCCAGCAGCTTGTTCGGGAGCCAAGAGACCCAGTACTTC
CASSLFGSQETQYF
>-|-|TRBJ1-5|TRBV19|16
TGTGCCAGTATAGGGGAATCAGGGATTTGGAATCAGCCCCAGCATTTT
CASIGESGIWNQPQHF
>-|-|TRBJ1-2|TRBV19|13
TGTGCCAGTAGTATACAGGGGAACTATGGCTACACCTTC
CASSIQGNYGYTF
>TRBD1|-|TRBJ2-7|TRBV7-2|15
TGTGCCAGCAGCTTAGCCTTGGGACAGACCCACGAGCAGTACTTC
CASSLALGQTHEQYF
>-|-|TRBJ2-1|TRBV11-2|17
TGTGCCAGCAGCTTAATCCGGACCAGAAGCTCCTACAATGAGCAGTTCTTC
CASSLIRTRSSYNEQFF
>-|-|TRBJ2-2|TRBV19|13
TGTGCCGCTTCGTTCGGAACCACCGGGGAGCTGTTTTTT
CAASFGTTGELFF
>TRBD2|once|TRBJ2-3|TRBV9|17
TGTGCCAGCAGCGTAGGACTAGCGGGAGGTGAGACAGATACGCAGTATTTT
CASSVGLAGGETDTQYF
>-|-|TRBJ2-5|TRBV10-2|13
TGCGCCAGCACTTACAAGATGGGAGAGACCCAGTACTTC
CASTYKMGETQYF
>-|-|TRBJ2-5|TRBV21-1|16
TGTGCCAGCAGACAACCTGACTGGAAAATTCAAGAGACCCAGTACTTC
CASRQPDWKIQETQYF
>-|-|TRBJ2-1|TRBV7-2|13
TGTGCCAGCAGCCTGGGACTCCGGAATGAGCAGTTCTTC
CASSLGLRNEQFF
>TRBD2|-|TRBJ2-1|TRBV14|14
TGTGCCAGCACCCCAGTGGGCGGGAGGATTGAGCAGTTCTTC
CASTPVGGRIEQFF
>TRBD2|-|TRBJ2-1|TRBV4-1|17
TGCGCCAGCAGCCAATCGGGACTAGCGGGAGGTCGGAATGAGCAGTTCTTC
CASSQSGLAGGRNEQFF
>-|-|TRBJ2-3|TRBV6-6|13
TGTGCCAGCAGTTACATTGGGTCAGATACGCAGTATTTT
CASSYIGSDTQYF
>TRBD1|few|TRBJ2-7|TRBV7-9|15
TGTGCCAGCAGCTTTGAGGACAGGGGAATTTACGAGCAGTACTTC
CASSFEDRGIYEQYF
>TRBD2|-|TRBJ2-3|TRBV9|16
TGTGCCAGCAGCCTAACGGGACTAGCGGACACAGATACGCAGTATTTT
CASSLTGLADTDTQYF
>-|-|TRBJ1-2|TRBV12-3/TRBV12-4|11
TGTGCCAGCAGACGGACCTATGGCTACACCTTC
CASRRTYGYTF
>TRBD1|-|TRBJ2-2|TRBV19|15
TGTGCCAGTAGGCCGGGACAGAATTTGGTCGGGGAGCTGTTTTTT
CASRPGQNLVGELFF
>-|-|TRBJ1-1|TRBV15|16
TGTGCCACCAGCAGAGAACCACAGGGTTATAACACTGAAGCTTTCTTT
CATSREPQGYNTEAFF
>TRBD1|-|TRBJ1-4|TRBV4-1|11
TGCGCCAGCGGACAGGGTTTAAAACTGTTTTTT
CASGQGLKLFF
>TRBD1|-|TRBJ2-1|TRBV25-1|17
TGTGCCAGCAGTGCCTACTCGGGACAGGGGAACGTAAATGAGCAGTTCTTC
CASSAYSGQGNVNEQFF
>-|-|TRBJ2-1|TRBV7-3|14
TGTGCCAGCAGCCAAAGTTTCGGGGTCAATGAGCAGTTCTTC
CASSQSFGVNEQFF
>TRBD2|-|TRBJ2-3|TRBV14|21
TGTGCCAGCAGCCAAGTAGGGGGACTAGCGGGGAGAGTACGTCGACGGGATACGCAGTATTTT
CASSQVGGLAGRVRRRDTQYF
>-|-|TRBJ1-2|TRBV19|15
TGTGCCAGTAGTATGGGGGCCGGTGGCTTCTATGGCTACACCTTC
CASSMGAGGFYGYTF
>TRBD1|-|TRBJ2-3|TRBV15|16
TGTGCCACCAGCAGGAGGGACAGAGGATTTTCAGATACGCAGTATTTT
CATSRRDRGFSDTQYF
>-|-|TRBJ1-1|TRBV6-1|13
TGTGCCAGCAGTGAACAGAGAACTACTGAAGCTTTCTTT
CASSEQRTTEAFF
>TRBD1|-|TRBJ1-1|TRBV6-5|13
TGTGCCAGCAGTTCAACAGGGGGCACTGAAGCTTTCTTT
CASSSTGGTEAFF
>-|-|TRBJ1-3|TRBV3-1/TRBV3-2|18
TGTGCCAGCAGCCAAGAATGGGATAACAGGGTGTCAGGAAACACCATATATTTT
CASSQEWDNRVSGNTIYF
>-|-|TRBJ2-7|TRBV5-1|13
TGCGCCAGCAGCGTGCAGAACTCCTACGAGCAGTACTTC
CASSVQNSYEQYF
>-|-|TRBJ1-1|TRBV6-2/TRBV6-3|13
TGTGCCAGCAGTTATAAAGGGATAACTGAAGCTTTCTTT
CASSYKGITEAFF
>-|few|TRBJ1-3|TRBV6-2/TRBV6-3|16
TGTGCCAGCAGTTACTCGGGCCATACAACTGGAAACACCATATATTTT
CASSYSGHTTGNTIYF